The rows below give T cell receptor beta chains drawn from one sample of a study of T cells in Graves' hyperthyroidism and ophthalmopathy. One entry per CDR3 protein, called by TCRdb with MiXCR from the multiplex PCR reads. The table records 450,000 to 700,000 distinct CDR3 sequences, roughly 50% of them present only once. Sequencing was carried out using peripheral blood or thyroid tissue (not recorded which). All receptors derive from a woman under 30 with Graves' hyperthyroidism. The CDR3 runs from the conserved cysteine through the conserved F or W. The order of the fields is V gene, CDR3 protein.

>TRBV24-1
CATSDRTGGMRETQYF
>TRBV19
CASMGRQGVSTEAFF
>TRBV7-9
CANSLDLGGPETQYF
>TRBV27
CASSRVRGGGELFF
>TRBV20-1
CSAKPGRASEAFF
>TRBV6-4
CARGAKETQYF
>TRBV24-1
CATSDQKLRDGYGYTF
>TRBV3-1
CASSHVAGVREQYF
>TRBV15
CATSRLIQDEKLFF
>TRBV14
CASSQGTGLNSPLHF
>TRBV7-3
CASSQKLRGLTYNEQFF
>TRBV5-1
CASSSREDGYTF
>TRBV9
CASSVVAGADTQYF
>TRBV7-6
CASSLTMNTEAFF
>TRBV14
CASSQDILVGTEAFF
>TRBV7-6
CASSGQVLNTEAFF
>TRBV29-1
CSAQGAIVDEQYF
>TRBV10-3
CAISERGLNTEAFF
>TRBV5-1
CASRDDSLNTEAFF
>TRBV4-1
CASSLGLGDGATQYF
>TRBV27
CASSLSPTGSQETQYF
>TRBV7-9
CASIPALQSNTGELFF